This TCR beta chain emerged from a study of cytomegalovirus exposure and HLA in healthy donors. Sequenced by immunoSEQ multiplex PCR; TCRdb stores in-frame clones only, minus some. The table shows roughly 100,000 clones, with 70% to 90% occurring only once. The CDR3 sequence is 15 residues long. Germline assignment: CDR1 SGHRS and CDR2 YFSETQ. V was pared by 9 bases and J by 0 bases, with 17 bases between. Study-wide points: Most sequenced TCRs were rare (though some public TCRs occurred in many donors). According to reports, the classifier identified cytomegalovirus status with high specificity and sensitivity. Cytomegalovirus association was listed for 164 TCR beta chains. A later analysis found first-cohort TCR clusters tended to co-occur in the 120 validation repertoires.

As for this clone: Its antigen is unidentified.

Sequenced material: PBMCs. This TCR was sampled from a woman aged 18-29 years in good health and CMV-seropositive. V gene TRBV5-1 combines with J gene TRBJ2-3; D is possibly TRBD1 (6 bases). In DNA, the CDR3 is TGCGCCACGCGTGCACAGGGCGGGAGCACAGATACGCAGTATTTT. Its protein product is CATRAQGGSTDTQYF.